Sequencing of this T cell receptor (beta chain) was carried out in a study of neurological immune-mediated disorders. Study-level findings and limits: The greatest TCR clonal expansion occurred in HTLV-1-associated myelopathy and the least in multiple sclerosis, which fell below healthy controls. The multiple sclerosis repertoire cluster was associated with no clinical or MRI feature.

The CDR3 covers 13 residues. The germline V gene has CDR1 SQVTM and CDR2 ANQGSEA. V lost 4 bases, J lost 2 bases, and 11 bases lay in between. TCRdb re-analysed the 5' RACE reads in MiXCR, keeping a single row per CDR3 protein. The data show almost 85,000 distinct CDR3 sequences, 2.5% to 3% seen once. This clonotype was counted at least ten times. The antigen is not known. Unsorted libraries were prepared from 2 million PBMCs that had been stored at -80 C. The clonotype was recovered from a woman in her twenties or thirties with multiple sclerosis. The gene calls are TRBV29-1 and TRBJ1-1; D is unresolved. Sequenced material: PBMCs. CDR3 sequence reads: CSVVVDGNTEAFF. CDR3 nucleotides: TGCAGCGTTGTAGTGGACGGAAACACTGAAGCTTTCTTT.